A single sample gave rise to the 17 T cell receptor beta chains below, sequenced in a study of beta chain features in type 1 diabetes. Overall study results and limits: Type 1 diabetes patients had moderately but significantly shorter TCRB CDR3s in all four CD4+ subsets.

Of the isolated RNA, all was reverse transcribed, and so the sequenced material was expressed TCRB transcripts. Only in-frame clones appear in the TCRdb table, and some are missing; sequencing was by immunoSEQ multiplex PCR. This sample yields around 240,000 clones, of which 16% are seen a single time; approximately 0.087% belongs to the top ten. Antigens for these TCRs are unknown. Sequencing was performed on naive CD4+ T cells from blood. The source is a man in his thirties or forties with type 1 diabetes.

The chain combines TRBV7-9 with TRBJ2-1; D is uncertain. Germline loops: CDR1 SEHNR, CDR2 FQNEAQ (reference sequence). Between the trimmed V and J ends, which lost 2 bases and 4 bases, there was a span of 9 bases. The CDR3 consists of 14 residues. The CDR3 nucleotides read TGTGCCAGCAGCTTACAATCCAGATACAATGAGCAGTTCTTC. Residues: CASSLQSRYNEQFF.

The chain recombines TRBV18 with TRBJ2-5, with 7 bases identical to TRBD1. The germline V gene encodes CDR1 KGHSH and CDR2 LQKENI. The CDR3 sequence is 13 residues long. V shed 3 bases and J 5 bases; nucleotides not matched to a gene: 3. The CDR3, as DNA: TGTGCCAGCTCACCGATGACAGGGGAGACCCAGTACTTC. It encodes CASSPMTGETQYF.

V usage is TRBV7-9 and J usage is TRBJ2-1; D unresolved. The V and J ends lost 1 base and 2 bases respectively, with 6 bases between them. This CDR3 spans 14 amino acids. Germline V gives CDR1 SEHNR, CDR2 FQNEAQ (reference sequence). In nucleotides, the CDR3 is TGTGCCAGCAGCTTAGGCAGTGCCTACAATGAGCAGTTCTTC. Protein: CASSLGSAYNEQFF.

This clone was recorded a few times. The CDR3 reads CASSPDRRTQYF. DNA for the CDR3: TGTGCCAGCTCACCGGACCGCCGGACCCAGTACTTC. The chain is built from TRBV18 and TRBJ2-5, with unresolved D. V shed 3 bases and J shed 7 bases, with 9 bases lying between them. Germline V gives CDR1 KGHSH, CDR2 LQKENI. CDR3 length equals 12 residues.

This clone has a handful of counts. The rearrangement uses TRBV6-4 and TRBJ1-1; D remains unclear. This CDR3 comprises 13 residues. The ends were cut back, 0 bases at V and 1 base at J, with 3 bases in the middle. Germline loops: CDR1 MRHNA, CDR2 SNTAGT. The CDR3 DNA is TGTGCCAGCAGTGACTCACAGAACACTGAAGCTTTCTTT. This translates into CASSDSQNTEAFF.

This clone came up a few times. The genes are TRBV7-2 and TRBJ2-1; D perhaps matches TRBD2 (6 bases). The CDR3 has 12 residues. CDR1 and CDR2 from the germline V gene are SGHTA and FQGNSA. Deletions cut 5 bases from V and 13 bases from J, with 15 bases between. The CDR3 DNA sequence: TGTGCCAGCAGCCCTAGAGCGACTAGACAGTTCTTC. This codes for CASSPRATRQFF.

This chain joins TRBV10-3 and TRBJ2-3; perhaps TRBD1 as D (7 bases). The CDR3 loop spans 15 amino acids. V was trimmed by 10 bases and J by 3 bases, leaving 20 bases between them. Germline CDR1 and CDR2: ENHRY and SYGVKD. The CDR3 sequence: CATVGSGGQTDTQYF. The CDR3 coding sequence is TGTGCCACCGTAGGATCAGGGGGGCAAACAGATACGCAGTATTTT.

The chain combines TRBV21-1 with TRBJ2-7; the table names TRBD1, a call not compared with the DNA. TRBV21-1 is a recognized pseudogene. The CDR3 contains 15 residues. The CDR3 region is CASKDTGTGFYEQYF. The DNA for the CDR3 is TGTGCCAGCAAAGACACCGGGACAGGATTCTACGAGCAGTACTTC.

This clone was detected a few times. The chain recombines TRBV30 with TRBJ2-6; 7 bases map to TRBD1. The germline CDR1 and CDR2 sequences are GTSNPN and SVGIG (reference sequence). The J segment lost 0 bases and the V segment lost 8 bases, leaving 4 bases of the junction unmatched. This CDR3 is 14 amino acids long. Here the CDR3 reads CAGGQRSGANVLTF. The CDR3 bases are TGTGCCGGGGGACAGCGCTCTGGGGCCAACGTCCTGACTTTC.

This clone was picked up a small number of times. Other DNA sequences from this sample encode an identical CDR3 as well. The chain recombines TRBV10-3 with TRBJ2-1; no reliable D call. This CDR3 spans 11 amino acids. In germline, CDR1 is ENHRY, CDR2 SYGVKD. Between the trimmed V and J ends, which lost 6 bases and 5 bases, there was a span of 5 bases. The CDR3 region is CAISADNEQFF. The CDR3 nucleotides read TGTGCCATCAGCGCAGACAATGAGCAGTTCTTC.

This clone was observed a handful of times. J is TRBJ2-1 and V is TRBV5-6; 9 bases line up with TRBD1. The CDR3 is 15 residues long. The V gene's germline CDR1 is SGHDT and CDR2 YYEEEE. Trimming removed 3 bases from V and 8 bases from J; junction bases left unmatched: 9. The CDR3, as DNA: TGTGCCAGCAGCTCCGGACAGGGGAGCCTCGATGAGCAGTTCTTC. Its translation: CASSSGQGSLDEQFF. Complete variable domain (other parts from reference TRBV5-6 and TRBJ2-1): DAGVTQSPTHLIKTRGQQVTLRCSPKSGHDTVSWYQQALGQGPQFIFQYYEEEERQRGNFPDRFSGHQFPNYSSELNVNALLLGDSALYLCASSSGQGSLDEQFFGPGTRLTVL.

This chain connects TRBV20-1 to TRBJ2-1; weak D call: TRBD2 (6 bases). The V gene lost 5 bases and the J gene lost 9 bases, with 11 bases spanning the gap. CDR1 is DFQATT, CDR2 SNEGSKA, per germline (reference sequence). The CDR3 loop spans 11 amino acids. The CDR3 loop is CSAGHSGEQFF. As DNA, the CDR3 is TGCAGTGCTGGACATAGCGGTGAGCAGTTCTTC.

This clone was recorded a few times. The rearrangement links TRBV19 to TRBJ2-5; 8 bases fit TRBD1. Germline CDR1 and CDR2: LNHDA and SQIVND (reference sequence). The CDR3 loop spans 14 amino acids. The V segment lost 4 bases and the J segment 5 bases; nucleotides outside the gene matches: 6. The CDR3 DNA reads as TGTGCCAGTAGTACGGGACAGGCTGAGGAGACCCAGTACTTC. It translates to CASSTGQAEETQYF.

This clone was counted only a few times. This chain links TRBV23-1 with TRBJ2-3; no reliable D call. TRBV23-1 belongs to the ORF category, with a function that is uncertain. The CDR3 consists of 14 residues. The V and J ends lost 6 bases and 7 bases respectively, with 17 bases between them. This CDR3 reads CASSPTDLKYTQYF. CDR3 DNA sequence: TGCGCCAGCAGCCCCACGGACCTCAAATATACGCAGTATTTT.

This chain connects TRBV30 to TRBJ1-5; no reliable D call. Germline-derived CDR1 and CDR2 are GTSNPN and SVGIG (reference sequence). V was clipped by 0 bases and J by 2 bases, with 8 bases between them. The CDR3 runs 14 residues. The CDR3 is CAWSVLGGNQPQHF. The CDR3 DNA reads as TGTGCCTGGAGTGTACTCGGGGGCAATCAGCCCCAGCATTTT. The entire variable domain, with the rest obtained from reference TRBV30 and TRBJ1-5, is as follows: SQTIHQWPATLVQPVGSPLSLECTVEGTSNPNLYWYRQAAGRGLQLLFYSVGIGQISSEVPQNLSASRPQDRQFILSSKKLLLSDSGFYLCAWSVLGGNQPQHFGDGTRLSIL.

In regard to this clone: The same CDR3 is also encoded by other DNA sequences in this sample. This chain connects TRBV9 to TRBJ2-5; perhaps TRBD1 as D (6 bases). In germline, CDR1 is SGDLS, CDR2 YYNGEE. The CDR3 extends over 13 amino acids. V was trimmed by 0 bases and J by 5 bases, leaving 8 bases between them. CDR3 coding DNA: TGTGCCAGCAGCGTAGACAGGGCTGAGACCCAGTACTTC. This sequence encodes CASSVDRAETQYF. Full variable domain (rest looked up from reference TRBV9 and TRBJ2-5): DSGVTQTPKHLITATGQRVTLRCSPRSGDLSVYWYQQSLDQGLQFLIQYYNGEERAKGNILERFSAQQFPDLHSELNLSSLELGDSALYFCASSVDRAETQYFGPGTRLLVL.

This clone has more than one count but fewer than ten. The V call is TRBV7-9, the J call TRBJ2-1; 8 positions match TRBD1. J lost 9 bases, V lost 7 bases, and 5 bases had no gene match. CDR3 length equals 12 residues. Per the germline V gene, CDR1 is SEHNR and CDR2 is FQNEAQ (reference sequence). The CDR3 here is CASIQGASEQFF. The DNA for the CDR3 is TGTGCCAGCATCCAGGGGGCCAGTGAGCAGTTCTTC.